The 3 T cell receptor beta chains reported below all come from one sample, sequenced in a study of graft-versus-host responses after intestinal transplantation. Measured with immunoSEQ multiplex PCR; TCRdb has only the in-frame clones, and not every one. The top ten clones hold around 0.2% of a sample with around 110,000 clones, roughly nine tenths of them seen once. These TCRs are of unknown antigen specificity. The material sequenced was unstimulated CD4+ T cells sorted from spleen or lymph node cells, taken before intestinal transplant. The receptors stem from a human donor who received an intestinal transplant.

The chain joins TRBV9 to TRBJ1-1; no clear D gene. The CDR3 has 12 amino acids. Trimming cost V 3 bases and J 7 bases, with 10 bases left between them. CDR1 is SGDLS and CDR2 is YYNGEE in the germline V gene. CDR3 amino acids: CASSATMGEAFF. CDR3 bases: TGTGCCAGCAGCGCCACTATGGGTGAAGCTTTCTTT.

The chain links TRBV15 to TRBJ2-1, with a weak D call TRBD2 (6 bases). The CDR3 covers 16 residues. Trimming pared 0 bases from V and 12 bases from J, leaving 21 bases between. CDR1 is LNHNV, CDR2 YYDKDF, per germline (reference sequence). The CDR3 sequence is CATSRDRAGLGRLQFF. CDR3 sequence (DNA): TGTGCCACCAGCAGAGATCGGGCGGGGTTGGGCCGTTTGCAGTTCTTC.

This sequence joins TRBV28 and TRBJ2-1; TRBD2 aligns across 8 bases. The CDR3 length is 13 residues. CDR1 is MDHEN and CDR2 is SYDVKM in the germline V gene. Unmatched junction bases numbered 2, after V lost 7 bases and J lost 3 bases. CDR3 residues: CASNSGNYNEQFF. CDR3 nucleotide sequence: TGTGCCAGCAATAGCGGGAACTACAATGAGCAGTTCTTC.